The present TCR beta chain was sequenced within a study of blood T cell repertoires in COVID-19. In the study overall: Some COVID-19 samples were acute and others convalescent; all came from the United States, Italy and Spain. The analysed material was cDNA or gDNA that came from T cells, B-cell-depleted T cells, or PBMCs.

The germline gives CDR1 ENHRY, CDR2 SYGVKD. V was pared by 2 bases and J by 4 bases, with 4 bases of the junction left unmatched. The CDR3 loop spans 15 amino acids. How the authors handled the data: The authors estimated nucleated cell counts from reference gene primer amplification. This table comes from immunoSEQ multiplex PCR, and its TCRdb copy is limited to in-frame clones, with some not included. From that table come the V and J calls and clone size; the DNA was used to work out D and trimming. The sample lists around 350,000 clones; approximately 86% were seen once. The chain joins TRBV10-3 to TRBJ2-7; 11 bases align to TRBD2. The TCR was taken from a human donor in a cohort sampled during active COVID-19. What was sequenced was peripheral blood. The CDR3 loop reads CAISELTSGSYEQYF. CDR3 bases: TGTGCCATCAGTGAGCTTACTAGCGGGAGTTACGAGCAGTACTTC.